Following are 2 T cell receptor beta chains from one sample sequenced in a study of glioma-infiltrating T cells after dendritic cell vaccination listed by TCRdb under 2016. The library came from the immunoSEQ multiplex PCR assay. This is the immuneACCESS table as TCRdb keeps it, with only in-frame sequences that have V and J called. A part of the clones is gone; compared with another copy, unresolved V genes explain less than half, and the rest is unexplained. The sample includes approximately 82,000 clones, with about 90% observed a single time. Of the sample, roughly 3.2% falls within the top ten clones. This material consisted of blood, taken before dendritic cell vaccination. The receptors stem from a human donor with glioblastoma.

This chain uses TRBV5-1 with TRBJ2-7, with 10 bases identical to TRBD1. Losses at the gene ends were 2 bases for V and 6 bases for J; bases not matched to a gene: 5. Germline CDR1 reads SGHRS; CDR2 reads YFSETQ. The CDR3 is 14 residues long. The DNA for the CDR3 is TGCGCCAGCAGCTTAGACGGGACAGGGGTCGAGCAGTACTTC. Its protein product is CASSLDGTGVEQYF.

V is TRBV27 and J is TRBJ1-1; 8 bases align to TRBD1. This CDR3 has 16 residues. The germline CDR1 and CDR2 sequences are MNHEY and SMNVEV (reference sequence). V shed 3 bases and J 4 bases; nucleotides not matched to a gene: 10. The CDR3 protein is CASSLEPTGAGTEAFF. The CDR3 coding sequence is TGTGCCAGCAGTTTGGAACCGACAGGGGCGGGCACTGAAGCTTTCTTT.